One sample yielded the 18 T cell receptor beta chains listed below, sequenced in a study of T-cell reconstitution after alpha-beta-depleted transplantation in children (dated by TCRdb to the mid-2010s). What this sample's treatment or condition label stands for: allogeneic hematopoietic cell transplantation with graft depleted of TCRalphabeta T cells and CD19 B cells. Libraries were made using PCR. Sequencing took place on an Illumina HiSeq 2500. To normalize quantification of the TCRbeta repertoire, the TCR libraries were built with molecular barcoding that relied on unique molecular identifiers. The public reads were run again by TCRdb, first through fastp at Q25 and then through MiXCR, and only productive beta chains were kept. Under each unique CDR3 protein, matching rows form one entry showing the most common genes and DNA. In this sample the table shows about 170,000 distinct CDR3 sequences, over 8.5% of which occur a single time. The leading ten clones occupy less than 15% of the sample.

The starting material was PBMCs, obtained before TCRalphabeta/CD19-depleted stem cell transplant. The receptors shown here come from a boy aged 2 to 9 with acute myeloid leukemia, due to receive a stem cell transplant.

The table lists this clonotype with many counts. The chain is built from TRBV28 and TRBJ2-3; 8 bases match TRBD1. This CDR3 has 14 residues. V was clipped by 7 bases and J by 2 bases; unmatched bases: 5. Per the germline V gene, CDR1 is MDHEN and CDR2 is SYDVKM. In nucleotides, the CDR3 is TGTGCCAGCAACGGACAGGGAGACACAGATACGCAGTATTTT. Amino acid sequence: CASNGQGDTDTQYF.

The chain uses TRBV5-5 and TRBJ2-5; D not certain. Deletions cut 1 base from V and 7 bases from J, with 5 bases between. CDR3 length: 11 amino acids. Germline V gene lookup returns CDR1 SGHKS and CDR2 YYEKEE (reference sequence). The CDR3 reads CASSLKATQYF. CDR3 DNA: TGTGCCAGCAGCTTGAAAGCGACCCAGTACTTC.

The CDR3 DNA sequence: TGTGCCGTCCAGGATCCAGATCAGCCCCAGCATTTT. This codes for CAVQDPDQPQHF. The chain carries TRBV6-1 and TRBJ1-5; D call uncertain. The CDR3 spans 12 residues. The germline V gene has CDR1 MNHNS and CDR2 SASEGT. V was shortened by 11 bases and J by 5 bases, with 13 bases between the two germline ends.

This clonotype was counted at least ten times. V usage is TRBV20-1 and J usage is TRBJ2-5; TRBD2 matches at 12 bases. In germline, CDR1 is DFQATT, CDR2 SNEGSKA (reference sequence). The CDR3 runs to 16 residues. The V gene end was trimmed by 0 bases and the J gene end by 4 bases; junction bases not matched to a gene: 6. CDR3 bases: TGCAGTGCTAGAGATGGAGAACTAGCGGGGGGAGAGACCCAGTACTTC. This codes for CSARDGELAGGETQYF.

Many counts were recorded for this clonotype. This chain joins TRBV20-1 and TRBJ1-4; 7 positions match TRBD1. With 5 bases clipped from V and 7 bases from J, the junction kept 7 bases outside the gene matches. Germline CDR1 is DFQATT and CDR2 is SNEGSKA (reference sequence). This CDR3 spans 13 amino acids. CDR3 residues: CSARGGIAEKLFF. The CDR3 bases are TGCAGTGCTCGAGGGGGCATAGCTGAAAAACTGTTTTTT.

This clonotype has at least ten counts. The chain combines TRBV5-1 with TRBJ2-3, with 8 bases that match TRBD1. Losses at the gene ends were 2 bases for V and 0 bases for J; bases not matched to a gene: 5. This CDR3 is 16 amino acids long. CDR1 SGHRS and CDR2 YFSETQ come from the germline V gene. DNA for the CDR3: TGCGCCAGCAGCTTCTCAGGGGGCACTAGCACAGATACGCAGTATTTT. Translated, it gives CASSFSGGTSTDTQYF. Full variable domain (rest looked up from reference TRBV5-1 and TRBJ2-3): KAGVTQTPRYLIKTRGQQVTLSCSPISGHRSVSWYQQTPGQGLQFLFEYFSETQRNKGNFPGRFSGRQFSNSRSEMNVSTLELGDSALYLCASSFSGGTSTDTQYFGPGTRLTVL.

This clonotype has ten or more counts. The CDR3 region has the DNA TGTGCCAGCAGTTACCCTCCAGATACGCAGTATTTT. This encodes CASSYPPDTQYF. The gene calls are TRBV6-2 or TRBV6-3 and TRBJ2-3; the D is unclear. The CDR3 extends over 12 amino acids. Deletions cut 2 bases from V and 4 bases from J, with 4 bases between. CDR1 and CDR2 (germline): MNHEY, SVGEGT.

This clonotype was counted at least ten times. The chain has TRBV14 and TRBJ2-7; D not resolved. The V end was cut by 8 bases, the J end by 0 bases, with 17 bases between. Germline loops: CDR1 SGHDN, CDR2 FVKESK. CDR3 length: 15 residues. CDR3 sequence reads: CASALGRTYSYEQYF. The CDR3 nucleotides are TGTGCCAGCGCCCTTGGCAGGACCTACTCCTACGAGCAGTACTTC.

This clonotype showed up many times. CDR3 residues: CATSDPGTSKGREQFF. Here the CDR3 DNA reads TGTGCCACCAGTGACCCCGGGACTAGCAAAGGCCGTGAGCAGTTCTTC. The chain carries TRBV24-1 and TRBJ2-1, with 9 bases that match TRBD2. Germline V CDR1 and CDR2: KGHDR, SFDVKD. Unmatched junction bases numbered 12, after V lost 4 bases and J lost 9 bases. The CDR3 consists of 16 residues.

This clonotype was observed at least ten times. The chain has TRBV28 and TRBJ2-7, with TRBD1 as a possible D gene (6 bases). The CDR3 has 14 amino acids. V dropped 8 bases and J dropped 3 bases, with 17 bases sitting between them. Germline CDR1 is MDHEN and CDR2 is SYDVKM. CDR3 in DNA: TGTGCCAGCGGCTCTCCGGGACACCGCTACGAGCAGTACTTC. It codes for CASGSPGHRYEQYF.

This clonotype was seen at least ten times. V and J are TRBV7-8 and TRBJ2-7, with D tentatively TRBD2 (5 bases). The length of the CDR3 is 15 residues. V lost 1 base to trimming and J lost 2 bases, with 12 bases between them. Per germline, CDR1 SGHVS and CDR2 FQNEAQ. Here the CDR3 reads CASSLVGGQPYEQYF. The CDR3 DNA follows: TGTGCCAGCAGCTTAGTGGGCGGGCAGCCCTACGAGCAGTACTTC.

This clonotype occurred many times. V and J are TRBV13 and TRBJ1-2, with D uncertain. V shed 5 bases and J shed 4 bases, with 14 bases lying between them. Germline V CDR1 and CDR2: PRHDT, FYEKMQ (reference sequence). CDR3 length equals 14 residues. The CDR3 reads CASSRGPLGYGYTF. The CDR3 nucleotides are TGTGCCAGCAGCAGAGGACCGTTAGGCTATGGCTACACCTTC.

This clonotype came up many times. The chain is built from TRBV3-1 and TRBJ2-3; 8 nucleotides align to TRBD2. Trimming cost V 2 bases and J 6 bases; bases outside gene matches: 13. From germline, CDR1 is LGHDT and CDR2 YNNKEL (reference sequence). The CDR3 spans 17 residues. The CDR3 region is CASSQNGLAPRGDTQYF. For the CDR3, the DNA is TGTGCCAGCAGCCAAAACGGACTAGCACCCAGAGGGGATACGCAGTATTTT.

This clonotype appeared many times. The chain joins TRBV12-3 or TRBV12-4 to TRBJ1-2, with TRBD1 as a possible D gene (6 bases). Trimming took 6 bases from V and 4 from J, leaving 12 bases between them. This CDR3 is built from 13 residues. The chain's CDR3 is CASSQDSPYGYTF. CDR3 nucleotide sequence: TGTGCCAGCAGCCAGGACAGTCCCTATGGCTACACCTTC.

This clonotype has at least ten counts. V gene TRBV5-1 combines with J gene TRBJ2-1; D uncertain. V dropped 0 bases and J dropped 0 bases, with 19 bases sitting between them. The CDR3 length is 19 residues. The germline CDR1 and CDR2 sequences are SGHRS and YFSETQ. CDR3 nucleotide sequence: TGCGCCAGCAGCTTGGGGATGGGCGACTGGAGAAGCTCCTACAATGAGCAGTTCTTC. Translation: CASSLGMGDWRSSYNEQFF.

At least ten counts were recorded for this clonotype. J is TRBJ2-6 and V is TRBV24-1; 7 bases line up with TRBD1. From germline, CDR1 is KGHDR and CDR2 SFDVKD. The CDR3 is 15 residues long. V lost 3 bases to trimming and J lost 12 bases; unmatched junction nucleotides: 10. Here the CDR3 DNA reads TGTGCCACCAGTGATCCTCCGACAGGGTCGGGCGTCCTGACTTTC. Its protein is CATSDPPTGSGVLTF.

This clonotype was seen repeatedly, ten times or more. CDR3 protein: CASSPGQGNYGYTF. The CDR3 DNA is TGTGCCAGCAGCCCGGGACAGGGCAACTATGGCTACACCTTC. The rearrangement links TRBV11-2 to TRBJ1-2; 9 bases agree with TRBD1. Trimming at V came to 5 bases and at J to 2 bases, leaving 3 bases not matched to a gene. CDR1 is SGHAT, CDR2 FQNNGV, per germline. The length of the CDR3 is 14 residues.

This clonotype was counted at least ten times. CDR3 sequence (DNA): TGCAGTGCTAGCTTTTGGACCTCTGGGGCCAACGTCCTGACTTTC. This sequence encodes CSASFWTSGANVLTF. The gene calls are TRBV20-1 and TRBJ2-6; D remains unclear. Germline-derived CDR1 and CDR2 are DFQATT and SNEGSKA (reference sequence). This CDR3 comprises 15 residues. V lost 3 bases, J lost 0 bases, and 9 bases lay in between.